The sample holds a few counts of the clone carrying this T cell receptor (beta chain). Its antigen remains unidentified. The data are from a study of beta chain features in type 1 diabetes. Findings of the study overall: Shorter TCRB CDR3s, moderately but significantly so, marked every one of the four CD4+ subsets in Type 1 diabetes patients.

Expressed TCRB transcripts were sequenced, since all the RNA that had been isolated was reverse transcribed. The repertoire was sequenced with immunoSEQ multiplex PCR; TCRdb's copy has only in-frame clones and lacks some. The top ten hold 0.7% of the sample, which has around 150,000 clones, around 9% seen once. From germline, CDR1 is SGDLS and CDR2 YYNGEE. Losses at the gene ends were 4 bases for V and 4 bases for J; bases not matched to a gene: 9. This CDR3 spans 17 amino acids. V and J are TRBV9 and TRBJ2-5, with 14 nucleotides matching TRBD2. The clonotype originates from a woman aged 25 to 39 with type 1 diabetes. Sequencing used central memory CD4+ T cells from blood. The CDR3, as DNA: TGTGCCAGCAGCATCGGGACTAGCGGGAGCATGGGAGAGACCCAGTACTTC. Its translation: CASSIGTSGSMGETQYF.